Detailed here is one TCR beta chain. Its specificity is not known. The record originates from a study of cytomegalovirus exposure and HLA in healthy donors. Findings and limits, study-wide: The Asian-associated ancestry cluster reportedly had fewer N-insertions than the roughly 700-donor mean in a later analysis. Association of a missense DCLRE1C variant with TCR beta V- and J-gene trimming was reported in a later analysis.

At collection, donors were nominally healthy, but unrecorded immune exposures were probable. This PCR relied on a set of 60 Vbeta primers and 13 Jbeta primers. The protocol was immunoSEQ multiplex PCR, while the TCRdb copy is restricted to in-frame clones and leaves out a portion. The table records around 100,000 clones, 6.5% to 8% of them present only once. The specimen sequenced was PBMCs. This TCR was sampled from a man in his fifties in good health and CMV-seronegative.

The CDR3 reads CASSLVVQGTGKLFF. The CDR3 DNA follows: TGTGCCAGCAGCTTGGTCGTTCAGGGGACAGGGAAACTGTTTTTT. The rearrangement uses TRBV5-6 and TRBJ1-4; 9 nucleotides match TRBD1. Germline CDR1 SGHDT, CDR2 YYEEEE. This CDR3 contains 15 residues. V trimming: 0 bases; J trimming: 11 bases; junction bases outside the gene matches: 8.